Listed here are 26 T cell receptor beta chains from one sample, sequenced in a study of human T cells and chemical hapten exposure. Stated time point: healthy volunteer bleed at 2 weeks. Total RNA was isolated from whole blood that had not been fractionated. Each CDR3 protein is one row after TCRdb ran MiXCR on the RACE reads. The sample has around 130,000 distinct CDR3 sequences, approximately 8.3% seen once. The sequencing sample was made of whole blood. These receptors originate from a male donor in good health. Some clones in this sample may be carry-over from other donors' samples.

CDR3 coding DNA: TGCAGCGTTCCGGTTTGGACTAGCGGGAGGGCAGATACGCAGTATTTT. It yields the protein CSVPVWTSGRADTQYF. The chain combines TRBV29-1 with TRBJ2-3, with TRBD2 identical over 15 bases. The length of the CDR3 is 16 residues. From germline, CDR1 is SQVTM and CDR2 ANQGSEA. Trimming took 5 bases from V and 4 from J; bases not matched to a gene: 7.

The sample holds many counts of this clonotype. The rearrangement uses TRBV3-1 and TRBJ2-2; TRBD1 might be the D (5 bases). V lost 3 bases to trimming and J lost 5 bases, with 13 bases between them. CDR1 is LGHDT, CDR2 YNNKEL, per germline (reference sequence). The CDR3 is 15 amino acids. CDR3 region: CASSHRVMLTGELFF. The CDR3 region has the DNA TGTGCCAGCAGCCACAGGGTTATGTTAACCGGGGAGCTGTTTTTT.

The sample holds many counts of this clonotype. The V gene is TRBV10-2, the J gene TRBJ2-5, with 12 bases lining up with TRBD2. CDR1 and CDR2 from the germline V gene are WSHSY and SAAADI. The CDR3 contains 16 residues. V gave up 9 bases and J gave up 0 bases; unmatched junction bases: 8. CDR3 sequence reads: CASLRTSGTYQETQYF. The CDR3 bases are TGCGCCAGTCTAAGGACTAGCGGGACCTACCAAGAGACCCAGTACTTC.

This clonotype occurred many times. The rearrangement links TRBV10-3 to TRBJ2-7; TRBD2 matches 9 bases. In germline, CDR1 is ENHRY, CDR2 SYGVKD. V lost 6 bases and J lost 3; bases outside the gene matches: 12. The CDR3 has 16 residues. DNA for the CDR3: TGTGCCATCAGGGCGGCTAGCGGGGATTCAATCTACGAGCAGTACTTC. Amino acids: CAIRAASGDSIYEQYF.

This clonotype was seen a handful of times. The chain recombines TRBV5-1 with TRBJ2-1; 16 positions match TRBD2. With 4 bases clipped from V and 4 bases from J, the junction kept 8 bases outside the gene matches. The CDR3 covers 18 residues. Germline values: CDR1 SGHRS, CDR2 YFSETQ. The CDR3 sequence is CASSGTSGRDVGYNEQFF. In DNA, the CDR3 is TGCGCCAGCAGCGGGACTAGCGGGAGGGATGTGGGGTACAATGAGCAGTTCTTC.

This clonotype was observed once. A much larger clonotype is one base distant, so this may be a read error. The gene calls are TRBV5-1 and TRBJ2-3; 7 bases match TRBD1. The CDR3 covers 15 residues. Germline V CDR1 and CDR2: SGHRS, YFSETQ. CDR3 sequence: CASSSTGVVADTHYF. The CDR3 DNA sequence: TGCGCCAGCAGCTCAACAGGGGTAGTAGCAGATACGCATTATTTT.

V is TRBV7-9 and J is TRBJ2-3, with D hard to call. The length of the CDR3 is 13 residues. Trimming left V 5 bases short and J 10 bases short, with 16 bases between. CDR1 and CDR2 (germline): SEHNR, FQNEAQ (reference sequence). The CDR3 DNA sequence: TGTGCCAGCAGCCCCTTCCCTCGCGACTCGCAGTATTTT. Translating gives CASSPFPRDSQYF. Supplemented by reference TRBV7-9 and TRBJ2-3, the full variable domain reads DTGVSQNPRHKITKRGQNVTFRCDPISEHNRLYWYRQTLGQGPEFLTYFQNEAQLEKSRLLSDRFSAERPKGSFSTLEIQRTEQGDSAMYLCASSPFPRDSQYFGPGTRLTVL.

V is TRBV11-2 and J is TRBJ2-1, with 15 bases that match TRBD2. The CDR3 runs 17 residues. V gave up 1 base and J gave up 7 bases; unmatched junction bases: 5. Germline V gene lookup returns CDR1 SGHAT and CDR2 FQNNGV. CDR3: CASSLGTSGRGQNEQFF. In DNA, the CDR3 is TGTGCCAGCAGCTTAGGGACTAGCGGGAGGGGACAGAATGAGCAGTTCTTC.

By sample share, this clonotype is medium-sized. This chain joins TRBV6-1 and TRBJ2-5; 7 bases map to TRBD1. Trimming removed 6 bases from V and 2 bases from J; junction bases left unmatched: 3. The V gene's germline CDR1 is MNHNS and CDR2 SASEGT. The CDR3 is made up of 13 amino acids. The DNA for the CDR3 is TGTGCCAGCAGCCCGACAGGGCAAGAGACCCAGTACTTC. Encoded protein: CASSPTGQETQYF.

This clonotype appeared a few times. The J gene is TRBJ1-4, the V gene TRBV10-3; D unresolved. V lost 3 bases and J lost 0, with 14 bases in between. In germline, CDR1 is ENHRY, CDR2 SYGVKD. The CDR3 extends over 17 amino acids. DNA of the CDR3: TGTGCCATCAGTGATAGGGCGGACGGTGCAACTAATGAAAAACTGTTTTTT. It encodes CAISDRADGATNEKLFF.

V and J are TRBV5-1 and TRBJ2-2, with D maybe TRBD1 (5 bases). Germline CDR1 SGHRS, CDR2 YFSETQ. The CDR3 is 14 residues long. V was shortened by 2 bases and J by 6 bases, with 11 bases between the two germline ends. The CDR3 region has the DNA TGCGCCAGCAGCTTACTTGGGGCCCCCGGGGAGCTGTTTTTT. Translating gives CASSLLGAPGELFF.

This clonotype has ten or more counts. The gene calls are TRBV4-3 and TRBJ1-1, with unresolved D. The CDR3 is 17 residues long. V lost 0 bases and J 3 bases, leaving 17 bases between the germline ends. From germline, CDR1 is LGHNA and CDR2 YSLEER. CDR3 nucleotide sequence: TGCGCCAGCAGCCAAGAGATTGAGACACATCTACACACTGAAGCTTTCTTT. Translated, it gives CASSQEIETHLHTEAFF.

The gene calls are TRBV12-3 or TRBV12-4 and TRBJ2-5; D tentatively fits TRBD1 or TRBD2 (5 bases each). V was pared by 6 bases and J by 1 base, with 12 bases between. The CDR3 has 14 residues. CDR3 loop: CASSHEGSQETQYF. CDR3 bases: TGTGCCAGCAGCCACGAGGGGTCCCAAGAGACCCAGTACTTC.

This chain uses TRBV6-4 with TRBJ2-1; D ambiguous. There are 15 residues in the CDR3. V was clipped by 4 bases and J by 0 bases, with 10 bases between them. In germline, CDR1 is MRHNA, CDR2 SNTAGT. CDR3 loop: CASSVWRTSYNEQFF. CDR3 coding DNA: TGTGCCAGCAGTGTATGGCGGACCTCCTACAATGAGCAGTTCTTC.

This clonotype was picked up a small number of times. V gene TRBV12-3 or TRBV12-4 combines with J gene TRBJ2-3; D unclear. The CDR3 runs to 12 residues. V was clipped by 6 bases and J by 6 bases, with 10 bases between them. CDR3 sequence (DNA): TGTGCCAGCAGGACCTCGTCTGATACGCAGTATTTT. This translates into CASRTSSDTQYF.

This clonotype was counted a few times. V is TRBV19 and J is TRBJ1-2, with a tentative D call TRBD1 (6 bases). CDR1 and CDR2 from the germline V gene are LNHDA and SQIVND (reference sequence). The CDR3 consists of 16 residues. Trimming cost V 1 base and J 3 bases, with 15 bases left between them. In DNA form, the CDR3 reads TGTGCCAGTAGTATAGCGGACAGTCTCTCTTACTATGGCTACACCTTC. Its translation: CASSIADSLSYYGYTF.

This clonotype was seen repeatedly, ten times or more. The DNA for the CDR3 is TGTGCCTGGAGTGCCGGACTAGCGGGATTCGAGCAGTTCTTC. Its protein is CAWSAGLAGFEQFF. The V call is TRBV30, the J call TRBJ2-1; 12 positions agree with TRBD2. V lost 1 base to trimming and J lost 10 bases; unmatched junction nucleotides: 5. The germline V gene encodes CDR1 GTSNPN and CDR2 SVGIG (reference sequence). The CDR3 is made up of 14 amino acids.

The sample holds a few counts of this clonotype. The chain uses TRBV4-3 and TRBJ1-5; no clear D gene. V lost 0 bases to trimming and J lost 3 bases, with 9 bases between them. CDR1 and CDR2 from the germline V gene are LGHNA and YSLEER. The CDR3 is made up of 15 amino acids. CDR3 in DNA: TGCGCCAGCAGCCAAGAAACAGATACCAATCAGCCCCAGCATTTT. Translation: CASSQETDTNQPQHF.

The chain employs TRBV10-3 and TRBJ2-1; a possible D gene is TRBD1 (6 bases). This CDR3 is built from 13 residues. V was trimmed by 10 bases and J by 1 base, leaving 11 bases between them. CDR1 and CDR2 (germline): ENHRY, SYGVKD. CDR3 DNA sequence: TGTGCCACCTCAGGGGTATCCTACAATGAGCAGTTCTTC. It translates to CATSGVSYNEQFF.

CDR3 region: CASSQGDRGPWGNQPQHF. The CDR3 DNA reads as TGTGCCAGCAGCCAAGGGGACAGGGGGCCGTGGGGCAATCAGCCCCAGCATTTT. This chain joins TRBV3-1 and TRBJ1-5, with 12 bases that match TRBD1. Trimming took 1 base from V and 2 from J; bases not matched to a gene: 6. CDR3 length equals 18 residues. Germline V gene data show CDR1 as LGHDT and CDR2 as YNNKEL (reference sequence).

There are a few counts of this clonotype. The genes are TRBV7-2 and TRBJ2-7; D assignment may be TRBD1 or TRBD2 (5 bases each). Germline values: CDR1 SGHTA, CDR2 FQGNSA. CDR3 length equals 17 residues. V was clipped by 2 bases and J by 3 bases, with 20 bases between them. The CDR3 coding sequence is TGTGCCAGCAGCTTACTTACCTTGGGACCGTTTGACTACGAGCAGTACTTC. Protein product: CASSLLTLGPFDYEQYF.

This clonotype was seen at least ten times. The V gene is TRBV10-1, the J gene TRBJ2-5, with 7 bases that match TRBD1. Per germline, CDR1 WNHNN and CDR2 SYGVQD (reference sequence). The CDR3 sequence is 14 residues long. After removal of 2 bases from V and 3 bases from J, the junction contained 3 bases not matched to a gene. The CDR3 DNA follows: TGCGCCAGCAGTGAGACCGGGACAGAAGAGACCCAGTACTTC. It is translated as CASSETGTEETQYF.

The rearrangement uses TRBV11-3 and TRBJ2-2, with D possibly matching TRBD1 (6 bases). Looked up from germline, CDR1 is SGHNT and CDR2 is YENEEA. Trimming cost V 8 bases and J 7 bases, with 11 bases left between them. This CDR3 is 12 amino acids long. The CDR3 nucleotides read TGTGCCAGCGGAGAGGGGGTCGGGGAGCTGTTTTTT. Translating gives CASGEGVGELFF.

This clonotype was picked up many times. The CDR3 region has the DNA TGCGCCAGCAGCTCCCCCCCTGATGGGAGCTCCTACAATGAGCAGTTCTTC. Amino acid sequence: CASSSPPDGSSYNEQFF. The V call is TRBV5-1, the J call TRBJ2-1, with D possibly matching TRBD2 (5 bases). CDR3 length: 17 amino acids. The V end lost 3 bases, the J end lost 0 bases, and 16 bases lay between the germline ends. CDR1 and CDR2 (germline): SGHRS, YFSETQ.

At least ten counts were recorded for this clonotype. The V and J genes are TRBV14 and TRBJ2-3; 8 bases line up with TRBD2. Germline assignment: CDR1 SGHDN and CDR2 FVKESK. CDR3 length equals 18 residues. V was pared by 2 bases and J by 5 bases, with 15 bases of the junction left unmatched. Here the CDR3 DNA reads TGTGCCAGCAGCCAAACCACCGTACTAGCGGACCTTCGAGATACGCAGTATTTT. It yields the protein CASSQTTVLADLRDTQYF. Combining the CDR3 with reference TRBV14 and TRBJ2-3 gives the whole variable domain EAGVTQFPSHSVIEKGQTVTLRCDPISGHDNLYWYRRVMGKEIKFLLHFVKESKQDESGMPNNRFLAERTGGTYSTLKVQPAELEDSGVYFCASSQTTVLADLRDTQYFGPGTRLTVL.

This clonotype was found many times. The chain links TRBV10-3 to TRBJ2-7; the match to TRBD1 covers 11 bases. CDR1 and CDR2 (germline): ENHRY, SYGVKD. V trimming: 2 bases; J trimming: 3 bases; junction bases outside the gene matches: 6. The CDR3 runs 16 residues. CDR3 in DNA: TGTGCCATCAGTGAGCCAGGGACAGGGGGAGGCTACGAGCAGTACTTC. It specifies CAISEPGTGGGYEQYF.